This T cell receptor beta chain was observed in a study of blood T cell repertoires in COVID-19. Germline lookup yields CDR1 SGDLS and CDR2 YYNGEE. The CDR3 extends over 15 amino acids. The V end was cut by 0 bases, the J end by 5 bases, with 11 bases between. Study processing details: By means of reference gene primer amplification, nucleated cell counts were estimated. Libraries were prepared by immunoSEQ multiplex PCR; TCRdb keeps only in-frame clonotypes and omits some of them. The V and J calls and clone size come from that table; D and trimming were worked out from the DNA. The table lists approximately 46,000 clones, approximately 90% of them singletons. This clone showed up just a few times.

The sequenced sample was peripheral blood. The TCR sequence derives from a man between 65 and 85 years old with active COVID-19. The chain joins TRBV9 to TRBJ2-2; possibly TRBD1 for D (6 bases). The CDR3 sequence: CASSVATGRTGELFF. CDR3 coding DNA: TGTGCCAGCAGCGTAGCTACAGGGAGAACCGGGGAGCTGTTTTTT. The entire variable domain, with the rest obtained from reference TRBV9 and TRBJ2-2, is as follows: DSGVTQTPKHLITATGQRVTLRCSPRSGDLSVYWYQQSLDQGLQFLIQYYNGEERAKGNILERFSAQQFPDLHSELNLSSLELGDSALYFCASSVATGRTGELFFGEGSRLTVL.